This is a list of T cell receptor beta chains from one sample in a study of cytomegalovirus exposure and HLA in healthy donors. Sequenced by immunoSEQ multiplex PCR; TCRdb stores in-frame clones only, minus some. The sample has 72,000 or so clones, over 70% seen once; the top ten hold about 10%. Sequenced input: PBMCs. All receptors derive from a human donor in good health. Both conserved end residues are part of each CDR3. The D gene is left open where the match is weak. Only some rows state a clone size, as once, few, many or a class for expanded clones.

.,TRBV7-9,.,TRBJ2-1,TGTGCCAGCAGCTCCGGGACTTCCTACAATGAGCAGTTCTTC,CASSSGTSYNEQFF
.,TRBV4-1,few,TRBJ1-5,TGCGCCAGCAGCCCCCTGGGAGGGGTTAGCAATCAGCCCCAGCATTTT,CASSPLGGVSNQPQHF
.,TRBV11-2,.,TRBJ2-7,TGTGCCAGCAGCTTAGCAACGGGAGACGGCGTCGAGCAGTACTTC,CASSLATGDGVEQYF
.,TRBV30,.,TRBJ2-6,TGTGCCTGGAGTGTGAGGGCTGGGGCCAACGTCCTGACTTTC,CAWSVRAGANVLTF
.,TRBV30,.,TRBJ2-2,TGTGCCTGGAGTCCAGACACCGGGGAGCTGTTTTTT,CAWSPDTGELFF
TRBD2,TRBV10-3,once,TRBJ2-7,TGTGCCATCAGTGAAGGGACTAGTGTTGGCGAGCAGTACTTC,CAISEGTSVGEQYF
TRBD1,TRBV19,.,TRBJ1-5,TGTGCCAGTAGTACCGACGCAGGGGGCGGGGGTCAGCCCCAGCATTTT,CASSTDAGGGGQPQHF
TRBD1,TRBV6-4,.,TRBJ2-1,TGTGCCAGCAGTGACGGGACAGGGGGCGCGGTTGAGCAGTTCTTC,CASSDGTGGAVEQFF
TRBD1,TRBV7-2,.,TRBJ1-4,TGTGCCAGCAGGTCACAGGGGACTAATGAAAAACTGTTTTTT,CASRSQGTNEKLFF
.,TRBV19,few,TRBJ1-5,TGTGCCAGTAGTCTATCGGTGGTGCCTTATCAGCCCCAGCATTTT,CASSLSVVPYQPQHF
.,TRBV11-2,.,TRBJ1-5,TGTGCCAGCAGCTCCCCAGGCCAGCCCCAGCATTTT,CASSSPGQPQHF
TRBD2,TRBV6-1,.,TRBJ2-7,TGTGCCAGCAGTGGAACCGGGACTAGCGGGAGAGGCTACGAGCAGTACTTC,CASSGTGTSGRGYEQYF
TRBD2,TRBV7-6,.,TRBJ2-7,TGTGCCAGCAGCTTAGTAGCGGGAGGAAACGAGCAGTACTTC,CASSLVAGGNEQYF
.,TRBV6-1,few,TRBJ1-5,TGTGCCAGCAGTGAGGTCGGAAGGGGCTCGTGGAGCAATCAGCCCCAGCATTTT,CASSEVGRGSWSNQPQHF
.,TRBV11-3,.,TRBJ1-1,TGTGCCAGCAGCTTAATGATGGGGGCGACAGAAGCTTTCTTT,CASSLMMGATEAFF
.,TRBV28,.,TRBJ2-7,TGTGCCAGCAATCCTGGACTTCTGAGCTCCTACGAGCAGTACTTC,CASNPGLLSSYEQYF
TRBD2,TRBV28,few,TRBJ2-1,TGTGCCAGCAGTCCGGGGACTAGCGGCCTCAATGAGCAGTTCTTC,CASSPGTSGLNEQFF
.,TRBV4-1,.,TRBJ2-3,TGCGCCAGCAGCCGAACAGGGTACCCCACAGATACGCAGTATTTT,CASSRTGYPTDTQYF
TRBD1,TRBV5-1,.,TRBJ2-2,TGCGCCAGCAGCTGGGACAGTGCGAACACCGGGGAGCTGTTTTTT,CASSWDSANTGELFF
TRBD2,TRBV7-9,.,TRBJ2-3,TGTGCCAGCAGCCCACGAGTGGGACTAGCGGGAAGGTCAGATACGCAGTATTTT,CASSPRVGLAGRSDTQYF
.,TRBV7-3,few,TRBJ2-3,TGTGCCAGCAGCTTAACGACCACAGACACGGATACGCAGTATTTT,CASSLTTTDTDTQYF
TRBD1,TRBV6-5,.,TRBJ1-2,TGTGCCAGCAGACGACCCCAGGGACAGGGCGATGGCTACACCTTC,CASRRPQGQGDGYTF
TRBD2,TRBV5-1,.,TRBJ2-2,TGCGCCAGCAGCTTAAGCGGGAGGGCCGACACCGGGGAGCTGTTTTTT,CASSLSGRADTGELFF
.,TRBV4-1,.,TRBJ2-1,TGCGCCAGCAGCTACGCGGGCTCCTACAATGAGCAGTTCTTC,CASSYAGSYNEQFF
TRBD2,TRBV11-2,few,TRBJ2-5,TGTGCCAGCAGCTCTAGCGGGGGATTCCAAGAGACCCAGTACTTC,CASSSSGGFQETQYF
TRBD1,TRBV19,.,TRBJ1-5,TGTGCCAGTAGTACGGGACAGTCTCATCAGCCCCAGCATTTT,CASSTGQSHQPQHF
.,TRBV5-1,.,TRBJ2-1,TGCGCCAGCACCCTCGGAGCGGAAGACAATGAGCAGTTCTTC,CASTLGAEDNEQFF
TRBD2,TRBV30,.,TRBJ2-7,TGTGCCTGGAGTCTTAACCCAGGGACTAGCGGGAGTCGGTACTTC,CAWSLNPGTSGSRYF
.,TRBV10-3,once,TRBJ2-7,TGTGCCATCAGTGAAATGACAGATTCCTCCTTTAAATACTTC,CAISEMTDSSFKYF
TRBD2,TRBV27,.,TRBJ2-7,TGTGCCCGGAATCGGGGGGAGTGCGAGCAGTACTTC,CARNRGECEQYF
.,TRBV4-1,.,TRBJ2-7,TGCGCCAGCAGCCTAAACAGCGGCTACGAGCAGTACTTC,CASSLNSGYEQYF
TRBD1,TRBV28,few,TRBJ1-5,TGTGCCAGCAGAACTCCCGGGACAGGGAATCAGCCCCAGCATTTT,CASRTPGTGNQPQHF
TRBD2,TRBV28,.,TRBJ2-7,TGTGCCAGCAGTCCCTCAGGACTAGCGGGGGTTTACTACGAGCAGTACTTC,CASSPSGLAGVYYEQYF
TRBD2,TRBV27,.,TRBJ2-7,TGTGCCAGCAGTCCCGGACTAGCGGGAAGCTCCTACGAGCAGTACTTC,CASSPGLAGSSYEQYF
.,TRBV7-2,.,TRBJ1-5,TGTGCCAGCAGCCAAAGGGCGAGGGAGGATCAGCCCCAGCATTTT,CASSQRAREDQPQHF
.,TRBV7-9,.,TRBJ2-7,TGTGCCAGCAGCTCCCAGGACTACGAGCAGTACTTC,CASSSQDYEQYF
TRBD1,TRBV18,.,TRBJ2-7,TGTGCCAGCTCACCGGGACAGAGATCCTACGAGCAGTACTTC,CASSPGQRSYEQYF